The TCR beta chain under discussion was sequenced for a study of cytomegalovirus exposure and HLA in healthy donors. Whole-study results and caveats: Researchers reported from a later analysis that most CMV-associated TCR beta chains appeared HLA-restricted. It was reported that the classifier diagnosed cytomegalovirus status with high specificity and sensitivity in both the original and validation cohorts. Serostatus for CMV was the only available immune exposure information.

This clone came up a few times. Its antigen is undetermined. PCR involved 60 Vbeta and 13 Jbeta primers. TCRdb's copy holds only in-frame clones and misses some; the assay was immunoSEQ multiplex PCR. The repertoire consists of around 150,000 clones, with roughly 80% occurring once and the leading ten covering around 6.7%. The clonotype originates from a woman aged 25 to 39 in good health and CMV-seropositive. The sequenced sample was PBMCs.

The CDR3 loop reads CASSLGTSTNEKLFF. CDR3 nucleotide sequence: TGTGCCAGCAGCCTCGGGACATCAACTAATGAAAAACTGTTTTTT. The chain joins TRBV11-2 to TRBJ1-4; TRBD1 might be the D (6 bases). The V and J ends lost 5 bases and 0 bases respectively, with 10 bases between them. Per germline, CDR1 SGHAT and CDR2 FQNNGV. This CDR3 region has 15 residues.